This T cell receptor beta chain came from a study of T cell responses to AZD1222 COVID-19 vaccine. As to this clone: Its target is unknown.

V lost 0 bases and J 1 base, leaving 9 bases between the germline ends. Germline CDR1 reads MNHEY; CDR2 reads SVGAGI. There are 15 residues in the CDR3. Some clones are missing from TCRdb's copy, which holds only in-frame ones; the method was immunoSEQ multiplex PCR. Among under 150,000 clones listed, about nine tenths were seen once. Broader study findings: Breadth and depth of Spike-specific TCRs rose after two AZD1222 doses. The sample set comprised mostly white British donors with more females, and clonal diversity was possibly underestimated. Only a handful of AZD1222 recipients, roughly six in all, had baseline seropositivity. Unmutated variant regions reportedly attract nearly half of all spike-specific TCRs.

The chain combines TRBV6-5 with TRBJ1-1; a weak D match, TRBD1 (6 bases). The TCR was taken from an adult in good health. The sequencing here drew on peripheral blood, taken on day 0 of MenACWY control vaccination. CDR3 sequence (DNA): TGTGCCAGCAGTTACTCGGGAGGGGGGAACACTGAAGCTTTCTTT. This gives the protein CASSYSGGGNTEAFF.